This T cell receptor (beta chain) was found in a study of Graves' ophthalmopathy and Graves' hyperthyroidism. Study-wide points: Blood also carried most expanded thyroid clonotypes exceeding 0.001 frequency. The model's prediction of ophthalmopathy progression had just over 70% sensitivity and roughly 72% specificity.

The authors amplified TCR beta CDR3 regions, and they did so from RNA transcripts for repertoire sequencing. The first-round RT-PCR employed HTBI primers together with the Qiagen OneStep RT-PCR kit. A multiplex PCR was then performed as the second round. TCRdb reanalysed the multiplex PCR reads using MiXCR and keeps one entry per CDR3 protein. This sample carries roughly 600,000 distinct CDR3 sequences, roughly 40% of them seen once, and the ten largest clones take around 4%. Hyperthyroidism patients were newly diagnosed, under 2 months' duration, aged 18 to 65. The study excluded patients with other autoimmune diseases, uncontrolled infections, pregnancy or lactation. On this clonotype itself: The antigen is not known.

The CDR3 contains 16 residues. Germline loops: CDR1 MNHEY, CDR2 SVGAGI. Trimming removed 6 bases at V and 0 bases at J, with 12 bases between. The source material was peripheral blood or thyroid tissue (not recorded which). The receptor comes from an adult man with Graves' hyperthyroidism. The J gene is TRBJ1-6, the V gene TRBV6-5, with D perhaps TRBD1 (6 bases). For the CDR3, the DNA is TGTGCCAGCAGAGACAGGAGGAGCTCCTATAATTCACCCCTCCACTTT. This codes for CASRDRRSSYNSPLHF.